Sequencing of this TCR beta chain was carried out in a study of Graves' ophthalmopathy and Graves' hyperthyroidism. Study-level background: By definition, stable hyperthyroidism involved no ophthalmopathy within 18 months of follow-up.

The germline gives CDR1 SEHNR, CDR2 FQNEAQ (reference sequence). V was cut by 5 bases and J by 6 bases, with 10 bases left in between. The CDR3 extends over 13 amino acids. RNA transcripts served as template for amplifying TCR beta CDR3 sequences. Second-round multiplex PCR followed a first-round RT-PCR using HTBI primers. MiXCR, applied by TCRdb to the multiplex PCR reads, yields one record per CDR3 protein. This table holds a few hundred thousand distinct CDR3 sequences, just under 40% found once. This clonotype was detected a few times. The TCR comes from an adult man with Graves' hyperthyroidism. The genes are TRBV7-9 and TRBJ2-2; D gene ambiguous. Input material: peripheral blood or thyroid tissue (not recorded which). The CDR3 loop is CASSRDGPGELFF. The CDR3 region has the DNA TGTGCCAGCAGCCGCGACGGACCCGGGGAGCTGTTTTTT.